This record looks at one TCR beta chain sequence and its context. Its antigen is unknown. These data belong to a study of graft-versus-host responses after intestinal transplantation. The overall study: Induction with anti-thymocyte globulin, then tacrolimus and steroids for around three years, was given to all recipients. Study results and limitations: Circulating GvH clone levels at their peak were associated with HvG declines (early post-transplant). Graft-donor T cell macrochimerism in patients accompanied high graft-versus-host to host-versus-graft clonal ratios in allografts.

Germline assignment: CDR1 MNHEY and CDR2 SMNVEV (reference sequence). The CDR3 has 14 amino acids. V was shortened by 0 bases and J by 5 bases, with 8 bases between the two germline ends. TCRdb's table, derived via immunoSEQ multiplex PCR, lists solely in-frame clones and lacks some. The sample lists 90,000 to 130,000 clones; more than 85% were seen once. This material consisted of unstimulated CD8+ T cells sorted from spleen or lymph node cells, taken before transplant. This chain connects TRBV27 to TRBJ2-4, with D possibly matching TRBD1 (5 bases). The TCR sequence derives from a human donor who was the organ donor for an intestinal transplant. Written as DNA, the CDR3 is TGTGCCAGCAGTTTATCAATAGGGGAAAACATTCAGTACTTC. Translation gives CASSLSIGENIQYF.